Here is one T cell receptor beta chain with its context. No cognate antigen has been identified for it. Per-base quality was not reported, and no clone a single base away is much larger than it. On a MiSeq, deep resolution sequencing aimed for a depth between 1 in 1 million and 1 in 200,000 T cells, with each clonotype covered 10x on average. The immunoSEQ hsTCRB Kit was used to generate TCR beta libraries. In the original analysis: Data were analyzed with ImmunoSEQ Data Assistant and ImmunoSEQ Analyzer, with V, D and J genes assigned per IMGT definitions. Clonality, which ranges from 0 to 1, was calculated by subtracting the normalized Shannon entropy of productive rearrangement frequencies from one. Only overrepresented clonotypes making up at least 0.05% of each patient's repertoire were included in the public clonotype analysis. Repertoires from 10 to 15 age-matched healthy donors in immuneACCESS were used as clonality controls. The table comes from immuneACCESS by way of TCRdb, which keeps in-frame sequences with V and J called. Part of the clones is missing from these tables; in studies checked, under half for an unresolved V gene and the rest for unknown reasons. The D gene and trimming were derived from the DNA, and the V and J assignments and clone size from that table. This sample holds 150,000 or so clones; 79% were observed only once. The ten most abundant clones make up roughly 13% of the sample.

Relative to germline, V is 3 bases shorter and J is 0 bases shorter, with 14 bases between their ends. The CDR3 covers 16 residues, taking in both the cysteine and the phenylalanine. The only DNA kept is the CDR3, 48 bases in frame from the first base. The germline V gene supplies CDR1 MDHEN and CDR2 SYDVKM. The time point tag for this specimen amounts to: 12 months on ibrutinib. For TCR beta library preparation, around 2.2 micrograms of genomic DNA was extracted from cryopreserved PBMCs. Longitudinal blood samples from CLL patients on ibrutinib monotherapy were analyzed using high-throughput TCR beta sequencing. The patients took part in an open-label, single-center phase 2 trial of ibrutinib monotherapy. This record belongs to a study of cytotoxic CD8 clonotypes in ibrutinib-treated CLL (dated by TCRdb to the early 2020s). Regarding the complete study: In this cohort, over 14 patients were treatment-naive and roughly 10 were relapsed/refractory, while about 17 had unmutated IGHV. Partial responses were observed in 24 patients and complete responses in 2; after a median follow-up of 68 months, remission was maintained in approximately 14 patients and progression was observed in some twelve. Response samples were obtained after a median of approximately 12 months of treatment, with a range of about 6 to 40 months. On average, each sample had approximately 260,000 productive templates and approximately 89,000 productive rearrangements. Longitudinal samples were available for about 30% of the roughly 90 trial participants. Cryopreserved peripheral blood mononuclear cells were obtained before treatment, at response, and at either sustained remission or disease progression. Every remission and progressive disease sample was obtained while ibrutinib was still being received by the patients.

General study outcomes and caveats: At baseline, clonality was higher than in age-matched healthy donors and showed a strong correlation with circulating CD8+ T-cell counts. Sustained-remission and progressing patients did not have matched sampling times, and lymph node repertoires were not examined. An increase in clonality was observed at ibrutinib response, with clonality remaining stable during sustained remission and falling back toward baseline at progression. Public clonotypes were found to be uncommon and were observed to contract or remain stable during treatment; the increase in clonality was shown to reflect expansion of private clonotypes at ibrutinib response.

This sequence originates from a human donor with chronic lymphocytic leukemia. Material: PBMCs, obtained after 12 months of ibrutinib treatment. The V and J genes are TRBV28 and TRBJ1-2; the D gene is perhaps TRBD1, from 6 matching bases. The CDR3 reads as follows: CASSFGGSNTNYGYTF. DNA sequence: TGTGCCAGCAGTTTTGGGGGCAGCAACACTAACTATGGCTACACCTTC.